The 21 T cell receptor beta chains below were found in one sample sequenced in a study of cytomegalovirus exposure and HLA in healthy donors. The PCR was carried out with 60 Vbeta primers and 13 Jbeta primers. Libraries were prepared by immunoSEQ multiplex PCR; TCRdb keeps only in-frame clonotypes and omits some of them. The sample includes around 150,000 clones, almost 80% of them seen just once. Sequencing was carried out using PBMCs. The origin of the receptors is a man aged 18 to 30 in good health and CMV-seropositive.

This chain uses TRBV5-6 with TRBJ1-2; 10 nucleotides line up with TRBD1. The V gene's germline CDR1 is SGHDT and CDR2 YYEEEE. The CDR3 spans 14 residues. V was pared by 3 bases and J by 5 bases, with 4 bases of the junction left unmatched. The CDR3 protein is CASSSGQGQYGYTF. The CDR3 nucleotides read TGTGCCAGCAGCTCGGGACAGGGGCAGTATGGCTACACCTTC.

There are a few counts of this clone. The chain recombines TRBV5-4 with TRBJ2-6, with D maybe TRBD1 (6 bases). Germline V CDR1 and CDR2: SGHNT, YYREEE (reference sequence). V was shortened by 2 bases and J by 4 bases, with 10 bases between the two germline ends. The length of the CDR3 is 15 residues. This chain's CDR3 is CASSFTGPGANVLTF. As DNA, the CDR3 is TGTGCCAGCAGCTTTACAGGGCCCGGGGCCAACGTCCTGACTTTC.

The CDR3 DNA reads TGTGCCAGCAGCCGAGACAGGGGTTATAACACCGGGGAGCTGTTTTTT. Translated: CASSRDRGYNTGELFF. This chain connects TRBV28 to TRBJ2-2; 8 bases are a match to TRBD1. V shed 6 bases and J 2 bases; nucleotides not matched to a gene: 8. The germline V gene has CDR1 MDHEN and CDR2 SYDVKM. The CDR3 is made up of 16 amino acids.

This chain uses TRBV28 with TRBJ2-4, with TRBD1 matching over 10 bases. This CDR3 comprises 17 residues. J lost 3 bases, V lost 2 bases, and 7 bases had no gene match. The V gene's germline CDR1 is MDHEN and CDR2 SYDVKM. The CDR3 region has the DNA TGTGCCAGCAGTTTACCGGGGACAGGGGTGGGCAAAAACATTCAGTACTTC. This sequence encodes CASSLPGTGVGKNIQYF.

The rearrangement joins TRBV11-2 to TRBJ2-2, with D possibly TRBD1 on 6 matching bases. The CDR3 extends over 17 amino acids. Trimming took 5 bases from V and 2 from J, leaving 18 bases between them. Germline CDR1 and CDR2: SGHAT and FQNNGV. As DNA, the CDR3 is TGTGCCAGCAGCCCTATAATGGACAGACTCAACACCGGGGAGCTGTTTTTT. Translation: CASSPIMDRLNTGELFF.

The chain carries TRBV30 and TRBJ2-3, with 13 bases aligning to TRBD2. Germline assignment: CDR1 GTSNPN and CDR2 SVGIG (reference sequence). V lost 3 bases to trimming and J lost 7 bases; unmatched junction nucleotides: 7. This CDR3 has 15 residues. The CDR3 nucleotides read TGTGCCTGGAGAGGGGGACTAGCGGGACGAAATACGCAGTATTTT. Translated, it gives CAWRGGLAGRNTQYF.

The chain employs TRBV7-9 and TRBJ2-2; D might be TRBD1 (6 bases). Germline-derived CDR1 and CDR2 are SEHNR and FQNEAQ (reference sequence). The CDR3 has 15 residues. Trimming took 5 bases from V and 4 from J, leaving 14 bases between them. CDR3 protein: CASSRDQGSTGELFF. CDR3 in DNA: TGTGCCAGCAGCCGGGACCAGGGGTCCACCGGGGAGCTGTTTTTT. Using reference TRBV7-9 and TRBJ2-2 for the parts outside the CDR3, the full variable domain is DTGVSQNPRHKITKRGQNVTFRCDPISEHNRLYWYRQTLGQGPEFLTYFQNEAQLEKSRLLSDRFSAERPKGSFSTLEIQRTEQGDSAMYLCASSRDQGSTGELFFGEGSRLTVL.

This clone has just a few counts. The genes are TRBV23-1 and TRBJ2-7; tentative D call: TRBD1 (5 bases). TRBV23-1 is an ORF, with its function uncertain. The CDR3 contains 15 residues. V lost 0 bases and J 6 bases, leaving 15 bases between the germline ends. Here the CDR3 reads CASSQSPGCFAEQYF. CDR3 nucleotides: TGCGCCAGCAGTCAATCCCCAGGGTGTTTCGCCGAGCAGTACTTC.

The chain carries TRBV29-1 and TRBJ1-1; TRBD1 matches 10 bases. The CDR3 contains 14 residues. Germline V lookup: CDR1 SQVTM, CDR2 ANQGSEA. V shed 6 bases, J shed 14 bases, and the junction held 18 bases outside the gene matches. CDR3 coding DNA: TGCAGCGTCGCCGGGACAGGGGATTCCTGGAAGGGGTTCTTT. Residues: CSVAGTGDSWKGFF.

The genes are TRBV5-1 and TRBJ2-7; tentatively, D is TRBD1 (5 bases). The CDR3 sequence is 15 residues long. V was clipped by 0 bases and J by 12 bases, with 22 bases between them. The germline gives CDR1 SGHRS, CDR2 YFSETQ. CDR3 nucleotide sequence: TGCGCCAGCAGCTTGGCCGGTGCAGGGTCACCTGGGTGGTACTTC. Its translation: CASSLAGAGSPGWYF.

The CDR3 DNA is TGTGCCAGCAGCCAGGGCGTGACAGATACGCAGTATTTT. Protein sequence: CASSQGVTDTQYF. V is TRBV14 and J is TRBJ2-3; D ambiguous. This CDR3 has 13 amino acids. With 3 bases removed from V and 3 bases from J, the gap between germline ends came to 7 bases. Per the germline V gene, CDR1 is SGHDN and CDR2 is FVKESK.

This CDR3 reads CASQNRGINEQYF. As DNA, the CDR3 is TGTGCCAGCCAAAACAGGGGAATCAACGAGCAGTACTTC. This chain links TRBV2 with TRBJ2-7; 7 nucleotides line up with TRBD1. The CDR3 spans 13 residues. Germline values: CDR1 SNHLY, CDR2 FYNNEI. V was clipped by 8 bases and J by 5 bases; unmatched bases: 9.

The CDR3 DNA sequence: TGCGCCAGCAGCTTGGACCTAGCAAGCACAGATACGCAGTATTTT. It specifies CASSLDLASTDTQYF. The genes are TRBV5-1 and TRBJ2-3; TRBD2 might be the D (5 bases). The CDR3 has 15 residues. The germline gives CDR1 SGHRS, CDR2 YFSETQ. V was trimmed by 0 bases and J by 0 bases, leaving 8 bases between them.

Only one count was recorded for this clone. The chain carries TRBV27 and TRBJ2-7; D might be TRBD1 (5 bases). V dropped 5 bases and J dropped 4 bases, with 9 bases sitting between them. This CDR3 has 12 amino acids. Germline V CDR1 and CDR2: MNHEY, SMNVEV (reference sequence). The CDR3 sequence: CASSGRGYEQYF. The CDR3 coding sequence is TGTGCCAGCAGTGGAAGGGGTTACGAGCAGTACTTC.

This chain joins TRBV4-1 and TRBJ2-3; 9 bases match TRBD2. This CDR3 contains 15 residues. V dropped 1 base and J dropped 5; count of bases not matched to a gene: 4. CDR1 MGHRA and CDR2 YSYEKL come from the germline V gene. CDR3 residues: CASSQVAGGQDTQYF. DNA for the CDR3: TGCGCCAGCAGCCAAGTGGCGGGGGGGCAAGATACGCAGTATTTT.

This chain joins TRBV4-2 and TRBJ2-3; TRBD2 is a possible D gene (6 bases). CDR1 and CDR2 (germline): LGHNA, YNFKEQ. This CDR3 spans 17 amino acids. V lost 4 bases and J lost 5, with 22 bases in between. CDR3 coding DNA: TGTGCCAGCAGCCCCTCTGGGGTTAGTGGGGGGATAGATACGCAGTATTTT. Protein sequence: CASSPSGVSGGIDTQYF.

This rearrangement joins TRBV13 to TRBJ2-1; weak D call: TRBD2 (5 bases). The length of the CDR3 is 14 residues. Germline V gives CDR1 PRHDT, CDR2 FYEKMQ (reference sequence). The V end lost 6 bases, the J end lost 7 bases, and 16 bases lay between the germline ends. CDR3: CASRQGGRQNEQFF. CDR3 in DNA: TGTGCCAGCAGGCAAGGCGGGCGGCAGAATGAGCAGTTCTTC. The entire variable domain, with the rest obtained from reference TRBV13 and TRBJ2-1, is as follows: AAGVIQSPRHLIKEKRETATLKCYPIPRHDTVYWYQQGPGQDPQFLISFYEKMQSDKGSIPDRFSAQQFSDYHSELNMSSLELGDSALYFCASRQGGRQNEQFFGPGTRLTVL.

The chain has TRBV7-6 and TRBJ2-7, with a possible D match to TRBD1 (6 bases). Germline V CDR1 and CDR2: SGHVS, FNYEAQ. Trimming cost V 1 base and J 10 bases, with 8 bases left between them. The length of the CDR3 is 11 residues. The CDR3 region is CASSLGTVQYF. In nucleotides, the CDR3 is TGTGCCAGCAGCTTAGGGACAGTTCAGTACTTC.

The chain links TRBV7-7 to TRBJ2-2; tentatively, D is TRBD1 (5 bases). From germline, CDR1 is SSHAT and CDR2 FNYEAQ (reference sequence). The CDR3 runs to 16 residues. The CDR3 here is CAITLGPGKNTGELFF. For the CDR3, the DNA is TGTGCTATTACATTAGGGCCAGGGAAAAACACCGGGGAGCTGTTTTTT.

This sequence joins TRBV5-6 and TRBJ2-3, with D possibly matching TRBD1 (6 bases). This CDR3 has 15 residues. Trimming stripped 3 bases from V and 3 bases from J, with 14 bases between. CDR1 and CDR2 from the germline V gene are SGHDT and YYEEEE. The CDR3 DNA is TGTGCCAGCAGCTATCCAACAGGGATGACAGATACGCAGTATTTT. Residues: CASSYPTGMTDTQYF.

CDR3 DNA: TGTGCCAGCAGTGAAGCTGGACTAGCGTTCGGCGAGCAGTTCTTC. Protein sequence: CASSEAGLAFGEQFF. The gene calls are TRBV6-1 and TRBJ2-1; 9 bases map to TRBD2. CDR1 and CDR2 (germline): MNHNS, SASEGT. V lost 0 bases to trimming and J lost 10 bases; unmatched junction nucleotides: 7. The CDR3 covers 15 residues.